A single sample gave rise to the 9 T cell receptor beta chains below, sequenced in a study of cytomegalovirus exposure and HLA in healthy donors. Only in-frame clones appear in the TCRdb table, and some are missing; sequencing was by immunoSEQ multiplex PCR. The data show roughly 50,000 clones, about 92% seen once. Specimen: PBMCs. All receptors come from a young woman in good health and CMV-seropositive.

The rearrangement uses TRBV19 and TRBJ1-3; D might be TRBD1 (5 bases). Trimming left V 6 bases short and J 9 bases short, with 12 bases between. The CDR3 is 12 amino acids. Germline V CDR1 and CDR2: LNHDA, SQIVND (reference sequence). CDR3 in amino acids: CASRRQSGTIYF. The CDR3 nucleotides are TGTGCCAGTAGGCGACAGTCCGGCACCATATATTTT.

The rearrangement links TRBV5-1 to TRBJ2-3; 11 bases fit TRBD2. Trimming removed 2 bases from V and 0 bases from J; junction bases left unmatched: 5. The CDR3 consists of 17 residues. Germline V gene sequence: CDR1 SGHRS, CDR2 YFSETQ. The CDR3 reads CASSFASGGMSTDTQYF. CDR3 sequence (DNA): TGCGCCAGCAGCTTTGCTAGCGGGGGGATGAGCACAGATACGCAGTATTTT.

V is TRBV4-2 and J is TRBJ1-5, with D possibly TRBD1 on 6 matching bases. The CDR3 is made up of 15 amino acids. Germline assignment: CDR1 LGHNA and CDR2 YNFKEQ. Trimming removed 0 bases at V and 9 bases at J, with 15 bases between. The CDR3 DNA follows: TGTGCCAGCAGCCAAGATAGGGACACCACAGGGCCCCAGCATTTT. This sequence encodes CASSQDRDTTGPQHF.

This CDR3 reads CASSLGTGLFF. In DNA, the CDR3 is TGTGCCAGCAGCTTAGGGACTGGGCTGTTTTTT. The chain combines TRBV7-9 with TRBJ2-2; D is perhaps TRBD2 (5 bases). The CDR3 consists of 11 residues. V was pared by 1 base and J by 13 bases, with 7 bases between. Germline CDR1 reads SEHNR; CDR2 reads FQNEAQ (reference sequence).

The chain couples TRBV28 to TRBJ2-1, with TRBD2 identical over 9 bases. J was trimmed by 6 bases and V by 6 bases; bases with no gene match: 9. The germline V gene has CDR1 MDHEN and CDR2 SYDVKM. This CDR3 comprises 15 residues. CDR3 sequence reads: CASRVLAGSGNEQFF. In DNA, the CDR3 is TGTGCCAGCAGAGTTCTAGCGGGGTCGGGCAATGAGCAGTTCTTC.

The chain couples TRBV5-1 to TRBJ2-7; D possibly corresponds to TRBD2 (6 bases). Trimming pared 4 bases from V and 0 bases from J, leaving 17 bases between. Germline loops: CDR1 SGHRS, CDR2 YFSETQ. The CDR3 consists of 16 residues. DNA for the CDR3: TGCGCCAGCAGCCCGGGCTTGGGGGGTTTCTCCTACGAGCAGTACTTC. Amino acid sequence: CASSPGLGGFSYEQYF.

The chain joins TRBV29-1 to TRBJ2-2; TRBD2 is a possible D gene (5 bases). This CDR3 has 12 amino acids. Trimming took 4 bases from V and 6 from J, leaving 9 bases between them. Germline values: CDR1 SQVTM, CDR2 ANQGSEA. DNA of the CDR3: TGCAGCGTTGTTACCGGGGCCGGGGAGCTGTTTTTT. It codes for CSVVTGAGELFF.

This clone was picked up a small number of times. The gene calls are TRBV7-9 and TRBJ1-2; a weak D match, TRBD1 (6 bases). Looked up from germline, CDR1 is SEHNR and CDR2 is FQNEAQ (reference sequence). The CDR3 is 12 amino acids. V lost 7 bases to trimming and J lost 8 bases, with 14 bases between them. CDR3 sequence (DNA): TGTGCCAGCATAGGGAGGGGGAACGGCTACACCTTC. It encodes CASIGRGNGYTF. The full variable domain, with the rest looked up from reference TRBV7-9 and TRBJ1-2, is DTGVSQNPRHKITKRGQNVTFRCDPISEHNRLYWYRQTLGQGPEFLTYFQNEAQLEKSRLLSDRFSAERPKGSFSTLEIQRTEQGDSAMYLCASIGRGNGYTFGSGTRLTVV.

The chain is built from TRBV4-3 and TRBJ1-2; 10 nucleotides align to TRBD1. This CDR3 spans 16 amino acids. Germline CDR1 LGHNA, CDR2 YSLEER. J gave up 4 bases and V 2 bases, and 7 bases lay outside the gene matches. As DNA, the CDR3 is TGCGCCAGCAGCCAATACGGGACAGGGGAACTCTATGGCTACACCTTC. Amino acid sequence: CASSQYGTGELYGYTF.